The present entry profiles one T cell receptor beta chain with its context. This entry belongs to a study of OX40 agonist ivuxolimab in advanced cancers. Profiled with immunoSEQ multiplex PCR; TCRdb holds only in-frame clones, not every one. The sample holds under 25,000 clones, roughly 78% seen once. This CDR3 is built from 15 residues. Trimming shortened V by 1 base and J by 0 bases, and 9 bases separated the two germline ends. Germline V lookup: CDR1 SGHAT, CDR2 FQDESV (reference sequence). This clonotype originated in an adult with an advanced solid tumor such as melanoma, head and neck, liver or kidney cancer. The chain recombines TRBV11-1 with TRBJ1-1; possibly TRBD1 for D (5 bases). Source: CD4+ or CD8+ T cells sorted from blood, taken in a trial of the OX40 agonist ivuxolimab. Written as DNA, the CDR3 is TGTGCCAGCAGCTTAGTCCGGGGACTGAACACTGAAGCTTTCTTT. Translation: CASSLVRGLNTEAFF.